This T cell receptor beta chain was obtained from a study of neoadjuvant anti-PD-1 for oral cavity cancer. As for the study in general: Non-progressing patients received a fourth nivolumab dose near day 43, then surgery on days 50-56.

The data were produced by immunoSEQ multiplex PCR, yet TCRdb's version contains in-frame clones alone and is incomplete. This table holds approximately 16,000 clones, around 69% found once. Cohort: HPV-negative, locally advanced oral cavity squamous cell carcinoma patients. PBMCs were not maintained or expanded in culture before analysis. In its sample, this clone was seen once. No antigen is known for it. Germline values: CDR1 MGHDK, CDR2 SYGVNS. V lost 6 bases to trimming and J lost 5 bases; unmatched junction nucleotides: 8. This CDR3 region has 14 residues. Study results and limitations: Higher pretreatment blood Treg/Th17 ratios correlated with higher pretreatment blood and lower post-treatment tumor TCRbeta clonality.

This sample comprised PBMCs, obtained before nivolumab (anti-PD-1) treatment. The clonotype originates from a person aged 35-79 years with oral cavity squamous cell carcinoma. The chain links TRBV25-1 to TRBJ2-7; TRBD2 matches at 9 bases. The CDR3 DNA reads TGTGCCAGCAGGGATAGCGGGAGTAGAGACGAGCAGTACTTC. Its translation is CASRDSGSRDEQYF.